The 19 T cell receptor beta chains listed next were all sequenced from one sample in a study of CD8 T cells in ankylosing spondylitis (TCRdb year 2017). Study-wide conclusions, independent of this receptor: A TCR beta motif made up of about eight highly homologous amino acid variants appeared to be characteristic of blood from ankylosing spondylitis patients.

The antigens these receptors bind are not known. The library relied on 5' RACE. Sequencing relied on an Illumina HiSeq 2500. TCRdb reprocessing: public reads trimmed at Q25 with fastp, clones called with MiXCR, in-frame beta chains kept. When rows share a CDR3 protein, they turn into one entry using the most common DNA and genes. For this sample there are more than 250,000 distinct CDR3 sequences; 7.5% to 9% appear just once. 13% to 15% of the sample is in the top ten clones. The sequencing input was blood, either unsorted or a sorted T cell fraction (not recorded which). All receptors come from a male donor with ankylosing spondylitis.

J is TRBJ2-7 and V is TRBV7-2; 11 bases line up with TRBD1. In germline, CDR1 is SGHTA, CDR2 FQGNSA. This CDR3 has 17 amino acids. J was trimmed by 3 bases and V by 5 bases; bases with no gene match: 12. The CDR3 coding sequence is TGTGCCAGCAGCATAACAGCCGGGACAGGGGGGGGCTACGAGCAGTACTTC. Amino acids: CASSITAGTGGGYEQYF. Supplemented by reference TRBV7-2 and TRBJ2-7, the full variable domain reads GAGVSQSPSNKVTEKGKDVELRCDPISGHTALYWYRQSLGQGLEFLIYFQGNSAPDKSGLPSDRFSAERTGGSVSTLTIQRTQQEDSAVYLCASSITAGTGGGYEQYFGPGTRLTVT.

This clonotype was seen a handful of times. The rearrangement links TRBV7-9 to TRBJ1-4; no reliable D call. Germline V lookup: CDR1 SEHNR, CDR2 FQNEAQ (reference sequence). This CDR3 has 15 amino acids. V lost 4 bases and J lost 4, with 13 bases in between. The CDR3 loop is CASSSLGQHNEKLFF. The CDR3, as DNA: TGTGCCAGCAGCTCGCTGGGCCAGCATAATGAAAAACTGTTTTTT.

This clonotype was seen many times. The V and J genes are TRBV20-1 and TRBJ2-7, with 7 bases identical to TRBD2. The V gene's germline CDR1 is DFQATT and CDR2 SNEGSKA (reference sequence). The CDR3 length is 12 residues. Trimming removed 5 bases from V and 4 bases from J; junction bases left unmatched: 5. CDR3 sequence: CSAWGREYEQYF. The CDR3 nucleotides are TGCAGTGCTTGGGGGAGGGAATACGAGCAGTACTTC.

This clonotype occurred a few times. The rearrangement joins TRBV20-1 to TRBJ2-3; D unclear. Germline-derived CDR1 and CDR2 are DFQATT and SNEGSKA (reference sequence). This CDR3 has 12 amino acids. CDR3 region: CRAPASTDTQYF. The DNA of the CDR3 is TGCAGGGCGCCCGCTAGCACAGATACGCAGTATTTT.

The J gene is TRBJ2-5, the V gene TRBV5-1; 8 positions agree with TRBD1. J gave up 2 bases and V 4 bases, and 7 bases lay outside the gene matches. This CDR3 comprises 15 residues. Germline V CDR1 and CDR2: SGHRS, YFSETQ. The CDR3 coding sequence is TGCGCCAGCAGCGAGGACAGGGCTCCGCAAGAGACCCAGTACTTC. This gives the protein CASSEDRAPQETQYF.

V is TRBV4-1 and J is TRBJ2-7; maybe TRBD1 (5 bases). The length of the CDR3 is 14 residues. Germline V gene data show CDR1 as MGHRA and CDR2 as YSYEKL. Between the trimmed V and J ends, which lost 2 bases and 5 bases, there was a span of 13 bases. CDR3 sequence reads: CASSQTGSYDEQYF. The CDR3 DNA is TGCGCCAGCAGCCAAACAGGCTCCTATGACGAGCAGTACTTC.

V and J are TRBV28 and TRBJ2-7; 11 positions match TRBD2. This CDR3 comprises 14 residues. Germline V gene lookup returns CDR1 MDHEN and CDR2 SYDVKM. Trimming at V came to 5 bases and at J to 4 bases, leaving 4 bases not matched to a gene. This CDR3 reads CASSTSGSAYEQYF. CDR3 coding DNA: TGTGCCAGCAGTACTAGCGGGAGCGCGTACGAGCAGTACTTC.

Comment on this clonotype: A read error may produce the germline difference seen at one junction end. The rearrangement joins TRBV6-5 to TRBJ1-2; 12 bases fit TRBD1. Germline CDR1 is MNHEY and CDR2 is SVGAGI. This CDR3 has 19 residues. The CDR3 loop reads CASRYSANRDRGLGYGYTF. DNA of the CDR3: TGTGCCAGCAGGTACTCGGCCAACCGGGACAGGGGGCTTGGCTATGGCTACACCTTC.

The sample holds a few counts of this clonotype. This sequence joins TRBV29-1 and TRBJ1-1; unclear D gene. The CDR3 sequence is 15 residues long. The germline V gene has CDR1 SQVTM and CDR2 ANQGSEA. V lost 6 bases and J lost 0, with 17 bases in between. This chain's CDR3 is CSVQTGYRMNTEAFF. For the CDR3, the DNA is TGCAGCGTCCAAACGGGGTACCGCATGAACACTGAAGCTTTCTTT.

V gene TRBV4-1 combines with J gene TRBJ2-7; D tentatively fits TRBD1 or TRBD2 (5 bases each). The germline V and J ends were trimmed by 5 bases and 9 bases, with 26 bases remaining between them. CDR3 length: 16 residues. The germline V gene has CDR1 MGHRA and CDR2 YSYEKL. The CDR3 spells CASSTWPRDGFSGQYF. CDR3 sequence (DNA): TGCGCCAGCAGCACCTGGCCCCGGGACGGTTTCTCGGGGCAGTACTTC.

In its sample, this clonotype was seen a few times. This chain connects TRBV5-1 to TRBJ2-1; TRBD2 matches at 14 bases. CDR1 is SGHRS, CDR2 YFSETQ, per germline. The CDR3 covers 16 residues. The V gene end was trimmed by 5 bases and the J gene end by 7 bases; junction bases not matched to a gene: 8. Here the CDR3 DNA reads TGCGCCAGCAGATCTGGGACTAGCGGGAGTAGGAATGAGCAGTTCTTC. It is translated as CASRSGTSGSRNEQFF.

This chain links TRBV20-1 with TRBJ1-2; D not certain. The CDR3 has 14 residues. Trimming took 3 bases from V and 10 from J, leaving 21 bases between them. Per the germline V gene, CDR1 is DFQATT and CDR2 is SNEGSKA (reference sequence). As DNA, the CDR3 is TGCAGTGCTAGCATCGACGGATCCTCCTCGCTCTACACCTTC. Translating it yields CSASIDGSSSLYTF.

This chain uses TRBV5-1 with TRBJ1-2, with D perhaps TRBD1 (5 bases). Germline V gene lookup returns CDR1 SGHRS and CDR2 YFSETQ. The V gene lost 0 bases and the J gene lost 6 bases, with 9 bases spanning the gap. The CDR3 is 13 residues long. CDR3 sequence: CASSLVGAHGYTF. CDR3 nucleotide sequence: TGCGCCAGCAGCTTGGTAGGGGCCCATGGCTACACCTTC.

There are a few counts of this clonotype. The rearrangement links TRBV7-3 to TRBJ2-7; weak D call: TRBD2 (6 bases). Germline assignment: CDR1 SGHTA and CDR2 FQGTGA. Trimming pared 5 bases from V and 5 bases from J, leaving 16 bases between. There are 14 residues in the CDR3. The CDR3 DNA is TGTGCCAGCAGCCCTCCGGGACTCCTCGACGAGCAGTACTTC. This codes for CASSPPGLLDEQYF.

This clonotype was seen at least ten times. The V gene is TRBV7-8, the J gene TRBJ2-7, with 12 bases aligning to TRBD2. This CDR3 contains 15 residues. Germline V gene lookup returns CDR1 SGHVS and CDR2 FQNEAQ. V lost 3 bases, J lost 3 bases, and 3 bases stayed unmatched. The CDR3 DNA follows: TGTGCCAGCAGCTTGTCTAGCGGGAGGGTCTACGAGCAGTACTTC. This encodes CASSLSSGRVYEQYF.

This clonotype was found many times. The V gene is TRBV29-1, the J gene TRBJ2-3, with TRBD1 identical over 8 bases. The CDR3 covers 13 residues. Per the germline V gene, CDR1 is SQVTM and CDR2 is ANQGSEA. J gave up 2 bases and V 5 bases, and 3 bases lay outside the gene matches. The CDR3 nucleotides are TGCAGCGTTCAGGGGGCGGTCACAGATACGCAGTATTTT. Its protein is CSVQGAVTDTQYF.

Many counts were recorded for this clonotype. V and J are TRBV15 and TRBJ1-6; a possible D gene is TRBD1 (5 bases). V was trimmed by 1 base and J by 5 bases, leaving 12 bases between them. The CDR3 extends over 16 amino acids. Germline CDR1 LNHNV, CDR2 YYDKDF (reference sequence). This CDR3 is CATSRAPTVNNSPLHF. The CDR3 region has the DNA TGTGCCACCAGCAGAGCCCCGACAGTAAATAATTCACCCCTCCACTTT.

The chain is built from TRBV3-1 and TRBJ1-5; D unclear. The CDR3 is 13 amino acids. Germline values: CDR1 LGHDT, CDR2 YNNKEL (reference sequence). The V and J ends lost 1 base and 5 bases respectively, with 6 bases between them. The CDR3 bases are TGTGCCAGCAGCCAAGTTTCGGATCAGCCCCAGCATTTT. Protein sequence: CASSQVSDQPQHF.

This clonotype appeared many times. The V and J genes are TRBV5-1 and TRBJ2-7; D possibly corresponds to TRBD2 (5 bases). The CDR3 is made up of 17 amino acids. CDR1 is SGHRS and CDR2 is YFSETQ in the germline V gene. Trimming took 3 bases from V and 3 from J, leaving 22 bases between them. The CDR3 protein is CASSSPPDGVGIYEQYF. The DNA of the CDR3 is TGCGCCAGCAGCTCCCCCCCCGACGGGGTGGGGATCTACGAGCAGTACTTC.